The present entry profiles one T cell receptor beta chain with its context. Its target is not known. The sample belongs to a study of vaccination and CD4 T cells after COVID-19. Across the whole study: Cells received overlapping spike peptides from SARS-CoV-2, HCoV-NL63, HCoV-OC43 and HCoV-229E as stimulation. Researchers treated control cultures with a CEFX pool, an HIV-1 Nef pool, or no peptide.

Treatment of the sample: roughly 11-day PBMC culture with coronavirus spike peptide pools or control peptides (ViraFEST assay). Harvesting of the unexposed donor's CD4+ T cells predated the COVID-19 pandemic (2011-2018). The CDR3 is 18 amino acids. Germline V gene lookup returns CDR1 MNHEY and CDR2 SVGAGI. V dropped 2 bases and J dropped 1; count of bases not matched to a gene: 8. Sequenced with the Oncomine TCR Beta short-read assay was DNA taken from cultured CD4+ T cells. Extraction of genomic DNA was performed on cultured CD4+ T cells. TCRdb reprocessed the PCR reads with MiXCR, giving one entry per CDR3 protein. The profile shows fewer than 10,000 distinct CDR3 sequences, around 33% of them singletons.

This TCR came from a human donor in good health. Sequencing was performed on CD4+ T cells from blood, cultured in vitro. The V call is TRBV6-5, the J call TRBJ2-3, with 11 positions matching TRBD2. CDR3 nucleotides: TGTGCCAGCAGTTACGGGAGGACTAGCGGGCCGCGCACAGATACGCAGTATTTT. Protein product: CASSYGRTSGPRTDTQYF.